This TCR beta chain was found in a study of T cell responses to AZD1222 COVID-19 vaccine. The CDR3 is 13 amino acids. V lost 5 bases to trimming and J lost 8 bases; unmatched junction nucleotides: 7. CDR1 is GTSNPN and CDR2 is SVGIG in the germline V gene (reference sequence). Comments on this clone: The antigen is undetermined.

Study conclusions and caveats: Baseline antibody screening turned up just a handful of seropositive AZD1222 recipients.

Profiling relied on immunoSEQ multiplex PCR, and the TCRdb table lists in-frame clones only, not all of them. The profile shows some 150,000 clones, roughly 84% of them singletons. The source was peripheral blood, collected 28 days after the second AZD1222 dose. This chain links TRBV30 with TRBJ1-4; 8 nucleotides agree with TRBD1. The source of this sequence is an adult who received the AZD1222 COVID-19 vaccine. CDR3 sequence: CAWGSGGGEKLFF. In DNA, the CDR3 is TGTGCCTGGGGTTCAGGGGGCGGCGAAAAACTGTTTTTT.